The clone carrying this T cell receptor (beta chain) was seen more than once but under ten times. A J-beta primer mix and a sample-barcoded 5' primer were used in a second PCR of about 6 to 12 cycles. Each CDR3 protein is one row after TCRdb ran MiXCR on the 5' RACE reads. The table shows hundreds of thousands of distinct CDR3 sequences, with approximately 44% occurring only once. The sample belongs to a study of blood T cells in healthy people across ages. The germline gives CDR1 DFQATT, CDR2 SNEGSKA (reference sequence). This CDR3 has 18 amino acids. Losses at the gene ends were 1 base for V and 7 bases for J; bases not matched to a gene: 21.

Specimen: blood. The clonotype was recovered from a man aged 60 to 75 in good health. The gene calls are TRBV20-1 and TRBJ1-2; TRBD1 matches 7 bases. The CDR3 protein is CSARVMTQIEQGFGGYTF. CDR3 bases: TGCAGTGCTAGAGTAATGACTCAGATCGAACAGGGGTTTGGTGGCTACACCTTC.